Reported below is one T cell receptor (delta chain). Its antigen is not yet known. Base qualities were left out, and no much larger clone turns up one base away. The CDR3 contains 25 residues, cysteine and phenylalanine counted. Just the 75-base CDR3 DNA is kept, in frame starting at base 1. The germline V end is reduced by 1 base and the J end by 4 bases; junction bases left unmatched: 30. Per the germline V gene, TSWWSYY is the CDR1 and QGS is the CDR2. These data are taken from a study of human gamma delta and Vdelta1 T cells (dated by TCRdb to 2016 to 2019). For context, the study as a whole: In this study, the researchers looked at Delta One T cells, which are Vd1+ gamma-delta T cells, to see how well they work as cytotoxic effectors against acute myeloid leukemia. Points the paper makes about the study in general: Delta One T cells were reported as polyclonal and as showing broad cytotoxic targeting of acute myeloid leukemia.

The library was built by means of PCR. Sequencing took place on an Illumina MiSeq. TCRdb reanalyzed the public reads with the CATT caller, and identical DNA sequences were merged afterwards. The sample records some 13,000 delta-chain clones, under 55% of which are singletons. The top ten clonotypes cover more than 1.3% of the sample. The clonotype was recovered from a human donor in good health. The chain is encoded by TRDV1 joined to TRDJ2; 10 central nucleotides agree with TRDD3. Sample: Vdelta1 gamma-delta T cells from blood grown in culture (DOT cells). According to the study, the label for this sample's cell subset or site signals: Delta One T cells, in vitro expanded/differentiated Vd1+ gamma-delta T cells. The nucleotides are TGTGCTCTTGGGGAACGGAGCTGGTTCCCGCTGGGGGTGAGCTGGGGGATAATATCGACAGCACAACTCTTCTTT. Translated, it reads CALGERSWFPLGVSWGIISTAQLFF.